This T cell receptor (beta chain) was retrieved from a study of cytomegalovirus exposure and HLA in healthy donors. This table comes from immunoSEQ multiplex PCR, and its TCRdb copy is limited to in-frame clones, with some not included. The repertoire holds 110,000 to 150,000 clones, with 84% as singletons. This clone was seen only a few times. Its antigen remains unidentified. Germline V lookup: CDR1 SNHLY, CDR2 FYNNEI. CDR3 length equals 12 residues. V lost 5 bases, J lost 6 bases, and 10 bases lay in between. Separate from the approximately 670-subject first cohort, the roughly 110-subject validation cohort was the one that the donors belonged to. Study-level points and caveats: Investigators reported around 150 TCR beta chains as tied to cytomegalovirus. Within the 120 or so validation repertoires, first-cohort TCR clusters tended to co-occur, according to a later analysis. Reported performance of the classifier showed diagnosis of cytomegalovirus status with high specificity and sensitivity.

The sequence was collected from a woman in her twenties or thirties in good health and CMV-seronegative. The sequencing input was PBMCs. The chain recombines TRBV2 with TRBJ1-2; maybe TRBD1 (5 bases). CDR3 sequence reads: CASSLQVDGYTF. DNA for the CDR3: TGTGCCAGCAGTTTACAGGTTGATGGCTACACCTTC.